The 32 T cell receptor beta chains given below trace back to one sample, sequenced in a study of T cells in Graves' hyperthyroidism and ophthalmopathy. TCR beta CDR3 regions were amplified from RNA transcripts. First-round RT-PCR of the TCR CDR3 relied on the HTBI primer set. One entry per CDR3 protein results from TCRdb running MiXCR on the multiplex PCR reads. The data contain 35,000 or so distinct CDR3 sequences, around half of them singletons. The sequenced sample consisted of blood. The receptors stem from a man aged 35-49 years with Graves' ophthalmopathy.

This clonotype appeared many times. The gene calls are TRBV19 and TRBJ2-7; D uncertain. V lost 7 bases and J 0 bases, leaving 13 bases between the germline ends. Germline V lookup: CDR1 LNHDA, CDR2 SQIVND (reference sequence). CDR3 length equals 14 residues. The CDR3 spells CASKPDGNSYEQYF. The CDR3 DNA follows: TGTGCCAGTAAGCCGGACGGAAACTCCTACGAGCAGTACTTC.

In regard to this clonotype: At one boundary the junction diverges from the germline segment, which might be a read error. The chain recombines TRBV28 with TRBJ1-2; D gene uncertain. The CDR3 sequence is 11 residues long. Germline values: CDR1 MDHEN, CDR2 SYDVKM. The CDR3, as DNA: TGTGCCAGCAGTCCTTATCTCAGCTACGCCTTC. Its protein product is CASSPYLSYAF.

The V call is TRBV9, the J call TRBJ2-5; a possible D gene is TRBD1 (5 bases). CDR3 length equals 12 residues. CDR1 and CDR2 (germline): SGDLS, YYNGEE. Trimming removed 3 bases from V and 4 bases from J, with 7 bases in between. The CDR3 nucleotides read TGTGCCAGCAGCGGAACAGGAGAGACCCAGTACTTC. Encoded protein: CASSGTGETQYF.

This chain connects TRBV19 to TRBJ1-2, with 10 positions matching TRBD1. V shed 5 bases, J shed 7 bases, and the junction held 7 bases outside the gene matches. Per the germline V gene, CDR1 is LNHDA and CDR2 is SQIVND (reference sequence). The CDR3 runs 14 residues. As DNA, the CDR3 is TGTGCCAGTAGTGGCGACAGGGGGCTGAGTGGCTACACCTTC. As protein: CASSGDRGLSGYTF.

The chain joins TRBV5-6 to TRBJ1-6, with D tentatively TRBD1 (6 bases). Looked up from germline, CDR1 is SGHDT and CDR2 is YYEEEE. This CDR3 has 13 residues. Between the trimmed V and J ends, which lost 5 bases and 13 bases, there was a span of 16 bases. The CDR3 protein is CASSRGTGLPLHF. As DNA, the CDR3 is TGTGCCAGCAGTAGGGGGACGGGGTTGCCCCTCCACTTT. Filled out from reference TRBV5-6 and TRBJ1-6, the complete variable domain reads DAGVTQSPTHLIKTRGQQVTLRCSPKSGHDTVSWYQQALGQGPQFIFQYYEEEERQRGNFPDRFSGHQFPNYSSELNVNALLLGDSALYLCASSRGTGLPLHFGNGTRLTVT.

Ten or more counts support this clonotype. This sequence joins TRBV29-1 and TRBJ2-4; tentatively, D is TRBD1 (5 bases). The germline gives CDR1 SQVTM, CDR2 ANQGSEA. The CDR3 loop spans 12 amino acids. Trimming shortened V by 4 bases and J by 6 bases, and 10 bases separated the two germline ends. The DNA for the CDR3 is TGCAGCGTTGGGCAGGGCGGAAACATTCAGTACTTC. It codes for CSVGQGGNIQYF. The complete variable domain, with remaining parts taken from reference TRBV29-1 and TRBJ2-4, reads SAVISQKPSRDICQRGTSLTIQCQVDSQVTMMFWYRQQPGQSLTLIATANQGSEATYESGFVIDKFPISRPNLTFSTLTVSNMSPEDSSIYLCSVGQGGNIQYFGAGTRLSVL.

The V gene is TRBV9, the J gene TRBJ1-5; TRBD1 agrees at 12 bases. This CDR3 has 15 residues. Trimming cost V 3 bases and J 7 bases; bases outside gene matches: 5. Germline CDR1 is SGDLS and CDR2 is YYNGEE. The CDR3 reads CASSAGTGGGQPQHF. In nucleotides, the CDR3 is TGTGCCAGCAGCGCTGGGACAGGGGGCGGCCAGCCCCAGCATTTT.

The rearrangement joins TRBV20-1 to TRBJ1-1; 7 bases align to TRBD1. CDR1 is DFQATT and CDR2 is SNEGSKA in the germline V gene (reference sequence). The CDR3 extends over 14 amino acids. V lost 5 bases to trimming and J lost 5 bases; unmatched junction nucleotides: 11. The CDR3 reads CSAPRAGGRTEAFF. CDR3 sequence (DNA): TGCAGTGCTCCCCGGGCAGGGGGACGGACTGAAGCTTTCTTT.

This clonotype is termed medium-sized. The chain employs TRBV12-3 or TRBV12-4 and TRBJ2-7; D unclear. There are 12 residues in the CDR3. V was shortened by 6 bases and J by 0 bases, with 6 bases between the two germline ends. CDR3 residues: CASSSVSYEQYF. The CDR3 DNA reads TGTGCCAGCAGCTCAGTCTCCTACGAGCAGTACTTC.

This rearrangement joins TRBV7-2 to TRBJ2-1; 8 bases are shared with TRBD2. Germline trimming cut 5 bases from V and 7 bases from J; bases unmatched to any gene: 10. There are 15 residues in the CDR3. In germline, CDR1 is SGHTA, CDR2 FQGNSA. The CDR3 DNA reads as TGTGCCAGCAGCCTGTGGTCGGGAGGGGGAAATGAGCAGTTCTTC. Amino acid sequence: CASSLWSGGGNEQFF. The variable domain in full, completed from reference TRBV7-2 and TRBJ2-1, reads GAGVSQSPSNKVTEKGKDVELRCDPISGHTALYWYRQSLGQGLEFLIYFQGNSAPDKSGLPSDRFSAERTGGSVSTLTIQRTQQEDSAVYLCASSLWSGGGNEQFFGPGTRLTVL.

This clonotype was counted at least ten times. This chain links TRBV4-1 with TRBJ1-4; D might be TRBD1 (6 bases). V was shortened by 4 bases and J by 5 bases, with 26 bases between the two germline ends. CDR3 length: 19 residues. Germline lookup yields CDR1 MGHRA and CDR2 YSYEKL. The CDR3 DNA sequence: TGCGCCAGCAGCCGGCTTCCAACAGGGCCTTTGTATCGAAATGAAAAACTGTTTTTT. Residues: CASSRLPTGPLYRNEKLFF.

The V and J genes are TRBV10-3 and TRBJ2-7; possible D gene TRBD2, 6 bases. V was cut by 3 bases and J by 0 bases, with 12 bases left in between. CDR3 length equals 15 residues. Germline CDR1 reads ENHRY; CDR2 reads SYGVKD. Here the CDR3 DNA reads TGTGCCATCAGTGATGTTGGGGGGACCTCCTACGAGCAGTACTTC. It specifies CAISDVGGTSYEQYF.

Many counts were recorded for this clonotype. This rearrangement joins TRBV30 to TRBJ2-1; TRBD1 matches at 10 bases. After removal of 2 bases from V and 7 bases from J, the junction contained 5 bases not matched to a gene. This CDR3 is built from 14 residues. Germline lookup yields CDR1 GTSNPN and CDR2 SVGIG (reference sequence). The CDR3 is CAWSWGQGLNEQFF. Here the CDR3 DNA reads TGTGCCTGGAGTTGGGGACAGGGGCTGAATGAGCAGTTCTTC. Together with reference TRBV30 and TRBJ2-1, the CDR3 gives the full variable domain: SQTIHQWPATLVQPVGSPLSLECTVEGTSNPNLYWYRQAAGRGLQLLFYSVGIGQISSEVPQNLSASRPQDRQFILSSKKLLLSDSGFYLCAWSWGQGLNEQFFGPGTRLTVL.

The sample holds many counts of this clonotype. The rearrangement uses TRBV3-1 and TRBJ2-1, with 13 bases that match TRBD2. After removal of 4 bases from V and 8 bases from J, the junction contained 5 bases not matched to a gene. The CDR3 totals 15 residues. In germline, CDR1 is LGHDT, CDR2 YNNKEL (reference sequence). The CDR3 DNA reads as TGTGCCAGCAGCCGAGGACTAGCGGGAGTCGATGAGCAGTTCTTC. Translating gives CASSRGLAGVDEQFF.

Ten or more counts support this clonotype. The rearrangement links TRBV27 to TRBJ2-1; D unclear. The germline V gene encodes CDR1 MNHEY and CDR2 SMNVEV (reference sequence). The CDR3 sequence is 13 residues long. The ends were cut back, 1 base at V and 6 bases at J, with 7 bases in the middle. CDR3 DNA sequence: TGTGCCAGCAGTTTATGGTCCGGCAATGAGCAGTTCTTC. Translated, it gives CASSLWSGNEQFF.

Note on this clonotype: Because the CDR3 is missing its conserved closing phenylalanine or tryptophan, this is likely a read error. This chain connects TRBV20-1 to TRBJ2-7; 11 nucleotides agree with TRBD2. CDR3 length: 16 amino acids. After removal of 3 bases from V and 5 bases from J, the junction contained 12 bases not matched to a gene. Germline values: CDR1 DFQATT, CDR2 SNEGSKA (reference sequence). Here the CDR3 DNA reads TGCAGTGCTAGCGCATCCGGGACTAGCGGCAGGAACGAGCAGTACTCC. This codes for CSASASGTSGRNEQYS.

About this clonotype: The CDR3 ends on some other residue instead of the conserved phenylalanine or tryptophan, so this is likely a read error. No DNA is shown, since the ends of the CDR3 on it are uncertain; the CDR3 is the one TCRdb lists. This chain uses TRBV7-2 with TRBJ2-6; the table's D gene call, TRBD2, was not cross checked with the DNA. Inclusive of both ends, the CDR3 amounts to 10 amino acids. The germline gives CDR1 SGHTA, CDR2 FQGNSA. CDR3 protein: CASSWLSTSG.

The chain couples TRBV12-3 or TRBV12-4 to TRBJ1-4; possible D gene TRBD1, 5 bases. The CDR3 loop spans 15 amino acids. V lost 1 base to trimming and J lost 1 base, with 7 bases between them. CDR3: CASSLGGRTNEKLFF. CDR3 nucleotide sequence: TGTGCCAGCAGTTTAGGGGGGAGAACTAATGAAAAACTGTTTTTT.

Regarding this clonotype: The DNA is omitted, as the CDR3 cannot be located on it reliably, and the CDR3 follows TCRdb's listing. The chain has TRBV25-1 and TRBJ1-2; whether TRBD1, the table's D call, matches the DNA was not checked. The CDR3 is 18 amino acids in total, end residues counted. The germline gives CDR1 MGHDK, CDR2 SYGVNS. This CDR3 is CASSIYLCSVDRDYGYTF.

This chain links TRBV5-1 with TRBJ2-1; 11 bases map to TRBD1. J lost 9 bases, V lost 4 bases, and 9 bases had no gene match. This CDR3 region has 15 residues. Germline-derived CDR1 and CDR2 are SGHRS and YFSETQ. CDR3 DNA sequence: TGCGCCAGCAGCCCCGGGACAGGGGGACTGAGTGAGCAGTTCTTC. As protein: CASSPGTGGLSEQFF.

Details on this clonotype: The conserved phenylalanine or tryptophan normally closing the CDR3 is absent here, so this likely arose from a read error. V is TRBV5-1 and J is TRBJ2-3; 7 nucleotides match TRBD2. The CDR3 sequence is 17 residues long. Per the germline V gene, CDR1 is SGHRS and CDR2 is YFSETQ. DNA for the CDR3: TGCGTCAGCAGCGAATGGGGGGGAAGACATAGCACAGATACGCAGTATTGT. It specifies CVSSEWGGRHSTDTQYC.

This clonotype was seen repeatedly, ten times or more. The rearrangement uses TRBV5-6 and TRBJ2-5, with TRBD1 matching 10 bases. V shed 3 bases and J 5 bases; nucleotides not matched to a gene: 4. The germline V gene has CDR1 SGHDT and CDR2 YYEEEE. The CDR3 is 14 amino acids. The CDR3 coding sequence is TGTGCCAGCAGCTGGTGGGACAGGGGTGAGACCCAGTACTTC. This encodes CASSWWDRGETQYF.

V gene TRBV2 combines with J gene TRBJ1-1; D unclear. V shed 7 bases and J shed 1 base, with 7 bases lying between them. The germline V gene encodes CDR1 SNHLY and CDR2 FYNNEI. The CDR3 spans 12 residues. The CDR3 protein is CASKSQNTEAFF. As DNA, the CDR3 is TGTGCCAGCAAATCTCAGAACACTGAAGCTTTCTTT.

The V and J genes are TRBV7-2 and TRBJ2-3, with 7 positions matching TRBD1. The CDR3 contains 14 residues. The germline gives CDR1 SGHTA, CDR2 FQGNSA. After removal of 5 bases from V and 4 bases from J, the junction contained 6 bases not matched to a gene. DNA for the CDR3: TGTGCCAGCAGCGCCGACCAGGGGGCAGATACGCAGTATTTT. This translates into CASSADQGADTQYF.

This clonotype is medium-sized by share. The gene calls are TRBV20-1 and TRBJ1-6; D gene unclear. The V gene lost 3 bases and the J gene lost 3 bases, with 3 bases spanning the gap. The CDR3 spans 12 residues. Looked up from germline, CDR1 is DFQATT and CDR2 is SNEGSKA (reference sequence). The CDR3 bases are TGCAGTGCTAGTGACTATAATTCACCCCTCCACTTT. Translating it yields CSASDYNSPLHF.

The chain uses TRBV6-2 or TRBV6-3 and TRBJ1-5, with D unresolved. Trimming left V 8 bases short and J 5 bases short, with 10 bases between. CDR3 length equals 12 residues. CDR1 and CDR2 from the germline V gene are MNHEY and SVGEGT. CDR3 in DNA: TGTGCCAGCGGTCCCATCGATCAGCCCCAGCATTTT. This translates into CASGPIDQPQHF.

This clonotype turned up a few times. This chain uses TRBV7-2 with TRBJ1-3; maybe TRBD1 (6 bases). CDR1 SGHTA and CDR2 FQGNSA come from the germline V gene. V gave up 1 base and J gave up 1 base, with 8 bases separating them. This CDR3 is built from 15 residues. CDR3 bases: TGTGCCAGCAGCTTAGGGACAGTGTCTGGAAACACCATATATTTT. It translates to CASSLGTVSGNTIYF.

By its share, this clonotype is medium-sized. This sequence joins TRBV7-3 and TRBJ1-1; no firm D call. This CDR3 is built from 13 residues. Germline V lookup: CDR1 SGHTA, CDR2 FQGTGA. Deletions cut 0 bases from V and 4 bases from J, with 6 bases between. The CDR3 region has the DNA TGTGCCAGCAGCTTAACGTTTGGCACTGAAGCTTTCTTT. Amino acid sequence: CASSLTFGTEAFF.

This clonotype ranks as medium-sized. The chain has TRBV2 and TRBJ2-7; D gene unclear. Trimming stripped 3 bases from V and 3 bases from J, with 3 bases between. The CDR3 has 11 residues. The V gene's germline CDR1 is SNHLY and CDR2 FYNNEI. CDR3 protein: CASSEGYEQYF. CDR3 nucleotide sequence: TGTGCCAGCAGTGAGGGCTACGAGCAGTACTTC. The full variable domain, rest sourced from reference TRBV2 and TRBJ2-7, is EPEVTQTPSHQVTQMGQEVILRCVPISNHLYFYWYRQILGQKVEFLVSFYNNEISEKSEIFDDQFSVERPDGSNFTLKIRSTKLEDSAMYFCASSEGYEQYFGPGTRLTVT.

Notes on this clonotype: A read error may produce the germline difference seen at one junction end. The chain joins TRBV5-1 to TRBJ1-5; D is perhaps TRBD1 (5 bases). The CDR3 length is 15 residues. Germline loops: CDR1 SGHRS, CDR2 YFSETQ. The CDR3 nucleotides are TGCTCCAGCAGCTTGGATGGGGCAGGCAATCAGCCCCGGCATTTT. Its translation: CSSSLDGAGNQPRHF.

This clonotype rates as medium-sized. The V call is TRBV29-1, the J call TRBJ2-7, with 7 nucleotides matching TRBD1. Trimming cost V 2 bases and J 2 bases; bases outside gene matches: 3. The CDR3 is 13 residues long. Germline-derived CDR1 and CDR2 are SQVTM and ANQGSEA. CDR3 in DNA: TGCAGCGTTGAACTACAGGGGACCTACGAGCAGTACTTC. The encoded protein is CSVELQGTYEQYF.

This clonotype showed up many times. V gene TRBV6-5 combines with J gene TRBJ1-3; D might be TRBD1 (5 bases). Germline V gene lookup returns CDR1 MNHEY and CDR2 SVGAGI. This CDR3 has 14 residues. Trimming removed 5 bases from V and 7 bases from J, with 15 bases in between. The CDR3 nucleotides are TGTGCCAGCAGTCGCGGGGCTGATGTTAACACCATATATTTT. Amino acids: CASSRGADVNTIYF.